The 32 T cell receptor beta chains below come from one sample, sequenced in a study of blood T cell repertoires in COVID-19 (dated by TCRdb to between 2020 and 2021). The library was made by the immunoSEQ multiplex PCR assay. TCRdb stores this immuneACCESS table with in-frame sequences only. Part of the clones is absent; in the studies checked, under half of the shortfall reflects unresolved V genes, and no reason is known for the rest. The sample includes about 120,000 clones, with approximately 85% observed a single time. The top ten hold about 12% of the sample. Sequencing used peripheral blood. The receptor set was obtained from a human donor in a cohort sampled during active COVID-19.

J is TRBJ2-3 and V is TRBV5-1, with TRBD2 matching over 7 bases. The V and J ends lost 0 bases and 3 bases, in that order; junction bases with no gene match: 4. The CDR3 spans 15 residues. Germline assignment: CDR1 SGHRS and CDR2 YFSETQ. The CDR3 DNA follows: TGCGCCAGCAGCTTGGGTGGGGGGGAGACAGATACGCAGTATTTT. This gives the protein CASSLGGGETDTQYF.

The rearrangement links TRBV19 to TRBJ1-1, with 8 bases fitting TRBD1. The CDR3 length is 14 residues. Germline values: CDR1 LNHDA, CDR2 SQIVND (reference sequence). V was pared by 7 bases and J by 10 bases, with 14 bases of the junction left unmatched. The CDR3 sequence: CASTEQQGGLAAFF. CDR3 coding DNA: TGTGCCAGTACCGAACAACAGGGGGGTTTAGCAGCTTTCTTT. The whole variable domain, filled in from reference TRBV19 and TRBJ1-1, reads DGGITQSPKYLFRKEGQNVTLSCEQNLNHDAMYWYRQDPGQGLRLIYYSQIVNDFQKGDIAEGYSVSREKKESFPLTVTSAQKNPTAFYLCASTEQQGGLAAFFGQGTRLTVV.

Notes on this clone: This specimen includes other DNA sequences encoding the same CDR3. V gene TRBV6-5 combines with J gene TRBJ2-2; 8 bases are shared with TRBD1. Germline V lookup: CDR1 MNHEY, CDR2 SVGAGI. V lost 4 bases, J lost 5 bases, and 6 bases stayed unmatched. The CDR3 extends over 15 amino acids. As DNA, the CDR3 is TGTGCCAGCAGTTTTACAGGGGGGCGGACCGGGGAGCTGTTTTTT. It specifies CASSFTGGRTGELFF.

V usage is TRBV6-6 and J usage is TRBJ2-7; 9 bases map to TRBD1. V gave up 5 bases and J gave up 5 bases; unmatched junction bases: 7. The germline V gene encodes CDR1 MNHNY and CDR2 SVGAGI (reference sequence). The CDR3 has 14 amino acids. The CDR3 here is CASSVWTGANEQYF. The DNA of the CDR3 is TGTGCCAGCAGTGTCTGGACAGGGGCCAACGAGCAGTACTTC.

This clone was picked up one time. The gene calls are TRBV16 and TRBJ2-3; TRBD1 agrees at 7 bases. V shed 3 bases, J shed 1 base, and the junction held 13 bases outside the gene matches. Per the germline V gene, CDR1 is KGHSY and CDR2 is FQNENV. The CDR3 sequence is 18 residues long. The CDR3 nucleotides read TGTGCCAGCAGCCAGGGACAGACTATCCTAGGGGGCACAGATACGCAGTATTTT. As protein: CASSQGQTILGGTDTQYF.

The chain is built from TRBV9 and TRBJ2-3; D is undetermined. Trimming removed 1 base at V and 2 bases at J, with 5 bases between. The CDR3 runs to 13 residues. Germline CDR1 SGDLS, CDR2 YYNGEE. CDR3: CASSVHPTDTQYF. CDR3 sequence (DNA): TGTGCCAGCAGCGTACATCCCACAGATACGCAGTATTTT.

A remark on this clone: This specimen includes other DNA sequences encoding the same CDR3. The V gene is TRBV27, the J gene TRBJ2-6; maybe TRBD1 (6 bases). The V gene lost 5 bases and the J gene lost 2 bases, with 10 bases spanning the gap. Germline CDR1 and CDR2: MNHEY and SMNVEV (reference sequence). CDR3 size: 15 residues. CDR3: CASSPRTAGANVLTF. CDR3 coding DNA: TGTGCCAGCAGTCCGCGGACAGCTGGGGCCAACGTCCTGACTTTC. The whole variable domain, remainder taken from reference TRBV27 and TRBJ2-6, is EAQVTQNPRYLITVTGKKLTVTCSQNMNHEYMSWYRQDPGLGLRQIYYSMNVEVTDKGDVPEGYKVSRKEKRNFPLILESPSPNQTSLYFCASSPRTAGANVLTFGAGSRLTVL.

The chain combines TRBV5-1 with TRBJ2-1; 8 bases agree with TRBD1. The V segment lost 0 bases and the J segment 9 bases; nucleotides outside the gene matches: 14. CDR1 is SGHRS and CDR2 is YFSETQ in the germline V gene. This CDR3 spans 17 amino acids. CDR3 sequence reads: CASSLVLIGQGRVEQFF. The CDR3 nucleotides are TGCGCCAGCAGCTTGGTTCTAATTGGACAGGGAAGAGTTGAGCAGTTCTTC.

This chain links TRBV7-9 with TRBJ2-7; 7 bases agree with TRBD1. Germline CDR1 reads SEHNR; CDR2 reads FQNEAQ (reference sequence). V was pared by 4 bases and J by 2 bases, with 5 bases of the junction left unmatched. The CDR3 runs to 14 residues. Here the CDR3 DNA reads TGTGCCAGCAGCTGGACAGGACATCCCTACGAGCAGTACTTC. Protein sequence: CASSWTGHPYEQYF.

V is TRBV5-1 and J is TRBJ1-1; possible D gene TRBD1, 6 bases. V gave up 4 bases and J gave up 4 bases, with 17 bases separating them. The CDR3 is 15 residues long. Looked up from germline, CDR1 is SGHRS and CDR2 is YFSETQ. CDR3 sequence: CASSIYTGWGTEAFF. CDR3 nucleotides: TGCGCCAGCAGCATCTACACAGGGTGGGGCACTGAAGCTTTCTTT.

V gene TRBV5-1 combines with J gene TRBJ1-5, with 8 bases identical to TRBD1. This CDR3 is built from 15 residues. After removal of 3 bases from V and 7 bases from J, the junction contained 9 bases not matched to a gene. Germline-derived CDR1 and CDR2 are SGHRS and YFSETQ. DNA for the CDR3: TGCGCCAGCAGCTGCCTCCTGACAGGGGTACAGCCCCAGCATTTT. It specifies CASSCLLTGVQPQHF.

A few counts support this clone. The chain recombines TRBV4-1 with TRBJ2-1, with D possibly being TRBD2 (7 bases). Germline assignment: CDR1 MGHRA and CDR2 YSYEKL. CDR3 length: 18 residues. The ends were cut back, 4 bases at V and 1 base at J, with 20 bases in the middle. CDR3 sequence: CASSLTAGAGSSYNEQFF. CDR3 DNA sequence: TGCGCCAGCAGCCTCACCGCGGGGGCGGGTTCGTCCTACAATGAGCAGTTCTTC.

The CDR3: CASSQGGQGRRETQYF. In DNA form, the CDR3 reads TGTGCCAGCAGCCAAGGGGGACAGGGTAGGAGGGAGACCCAGTACTTC. The chain couples TRBV3-1 (or the pseudogene TRBV3-2) to TRBJ2-5; 9 bases fit TRBD1. The length of the CDR3 is 16 residues. Germline V gene data show CDR1 as LGHDT and CDR2 as YNNKEL (reference sequence). Germline trimming cut 1 base from V and 5 bases from J; bases unmatched to any gene: 8.

V is TRBV5-1 and J is TRBJ2-3; 10 nucleotides align to TRBD2. The ends lost 1 base at V and 2 bases at J; junction bases unmatched: 4. CDR1 and CDR2 (germline): SGHRS, YFSETQ. The CDR3 spans 16 residues. CDR3 coding DNA: TGCGCCAGCAGCTTGCCCAGCGGGGGGGACACAGATACGCAGTATTTT. Encoded protein: CASSLPSGGDTDTQYF. The entire variable domain, with the rest obtained from reference TRBV5-1 and TRBJ2-3, is as follows: KAGVTQTPRYLIKTRGQQVTLSCSPISGHRSVSWYQQTPGQGLQFLFEYFSETQRNKGNFPGRFSGRQFSNSRSEMNVSTLELGDSALYLCASSLPSGGDTDTQYFGPGTRLTVL.

The rearrangement joins TRBV2 to TRBJ1-6, with 7 bases that match TRBD1. With 9 bases clipped from V and 5 bases from J, the junction kept 4 bases outside the gene matches. CDR3 size: 13 residues. Germline V gives CDR1 SNHLY, CDR2 FYNNEI. CDR3 residues: CASRDRNNSPLHF. In DNA form, the CDR3 reads TGTGCCAGTCGGGACAGAAATAATTCACCCCTCCACTTT.

The rearrangement joins TRBV4-1 to TRBJ2-7; D possibly corresponds to TRBD2 (6 bases). Germline V lookup: CDR1 MGHRA, CDR2 YSYEKL. The CDR3 runs to 14 residues. Trimming left V 3 bases short and J 2 bases short, with 11 bases between. CDR3 sequence reads: CASSQGLGAYEQYF. For the CDR3, the DNA is TGCGCCAGCAGCCAGGGACTCGGGGCCTACGAGCAGTACTTC.

The J gene is TRBJ1-6, the V gene TRBV4-1; 12 bases map to TRBD1. The CDR3 extends over 16 amino acids. Germline V CDR1 and CDR2: MGHRA, YSYEKL. V gave up 3 bases and J gave up 10 bases; unmatched junction bases: 7. CDR3 protein: CASSHPGQGARSPLHF. The CDR3 DNA reads TGCGCCAGCAGCCATCCGGGACAGGGGGCCAGATCACCCCTCCACTTT.

The chain joins TRBV10-2 to TRBJ2-7, with D maybe TRBD2 (5 bases). The CDR3 length is 16 residues. Germline CDR1 WSHSY, CDR2 SAAADI. With 7 bases removed from V and 0 bases from J, the gap between germline ends came to 19 bases. CDR3 sequence: CASNTRGRASSYEQYF. The CDR3 DNA reads TGCGCCAGCAATACCCGAGGGCGGGCCAGCTCCTACGAGCAGTACTTC.

The chain couples TRBV16 to TRBJ1-4; 8 nucleotides line up with TRBD1. Germline CDR1 reads KGHSY; CDR2 reads FQNENV. This CDR3 has 16 amino acids. V lost 4 bases, J lost 7 bases, and 11 bases stayed unmatched. The CDR3 spells CASSPPAGTGSEKLFF. The CDR3 DNA sequence: TGTGCCAGCAGCCCCCCCGCTGGGACAGGCTCTGAAAAACTGTTTTTT.

In nucleotides, the CDR3 is TGTGCCAGCTCAAACGTCCTAATAGCGGGGGGCCGGAACACCGGGGAGCTGTTTTTT. It yields the protein CASSNVLIAGGRNTGELFF. The chain is built from TRBV18 and TRBJ2-2, with TRBD2 matching 10 bases. This CDR3 has 19 residues. The V gene's germline CDR1 is KGHSH and CDR2 LQKENI. J gave up 1 base and V 5 bases, and 13 bases lay outside the gene matches.

The chain carries TRBV19 and TRBJ1-6; tentative D call: TRBD1 (6 bases). The CDR3 is made up of 14 amino acids. Trimming took 6 bases from V and 8 from J, leaving 14 bases between them. Germline CDR1 is LNHDA and CDR2 is SQIVND (reference sequence). The chain's CDR3 is CASREQGLDSPLHF. CDR3 coding DNA: TGTGCCAGTAGGGAGCAGGGGTTAGATTCACCCCTCCACTTT.

The chain employs TRBV4-1 and TRBJ2-3; 9 bases line up with TRBD2. CDR1 MGHRA and CDR2 YSYEKL come from the germline V gene. J gave up 7 bases and V 0 bases, and 17 bases lay outside the gene matches. The CDR3 is 19 amino acids. Here the CDR3 reads CASSQDPPGGRGGLYTQYF. The CDR3 bases are TGCGCCAGCAGCCAAGATCCGCCGGGAGGGCGGGGGGGCCTGTATACGCAGTATTTT.

V is TRBV18 and J is TRBJ2-7, with a possible D match to TRBD1 (6 bases). Germline V CDR1 and CDR2: KGHSH, LQKENI. The V gene lost 6 bases and the J gene lost 3 bases, with 12 bases spanning the gap. There are 13 residues in the CDR3. The CDR3 spells CASSVGAGYEQYF. DNA of the CDR3: TGTGCCAGCTCGGTGGGGGCGGGCTACGAGCAGTACTTC.

This chain uses TRBV4-3 with TRBJ2-3, with D maybe TRBD2 (5 bases). V was shortened by 4 bases and J by 1 base, with 18 bases between the two germline ends. The CDR3 consists of 17 residues. Germline-derived CDR1 and CDR2 are LGHNA and YSLEER. As DNA, the CDR3 is TGCGCCAGCAGCCCGGACTGGCGATCCCTCCGCACAGATACGCAGTATTTT. Residues: CASSPDWRSLRTDTQYF.

The chain has TRBV3-1 (or the pseudogene TRBV3-2) and TRBJ2-5, with D perhaps matching TRBD1 (6 bases). V lost 1 base and J lost 2, with 14 bases in between. This CDR3 region has 16 residues. Germline CDR1 reads LGHDT; CDR2 reads YNNKEL (reference sequence). CDR3 residues: CASSQGPGRGQETQYF. In DNA form, the CDR3 reads TGTGCCAGCAGCCAAGGGCCAGGAAGGGGGCAAGAGACCCAGTACTTC.

The genes are TRBV21-1 and TRBJ2-7; TRBD1, the D gene given by the table, was not confirmed from the DNA. TRBV21-1 counts as a pseudogene. The CDR3 is made up of 16 amino acids. In nucleotides, the CDR3 is TGTGCCAGCAGCAGTCCCAGGGACACGAGCTCCTACGAGCAGTACTTC. Translated: CASSSPRDTSSYEQYF.

The CDR3 DNA sequence: TGTGCCAGCACCTCACAAAGAGACAGGGGCGAGGTTTGCAATCAGCCCCAGCATTTT. Translation gives CASTSQRDRGEVCNQPQHF. The chain combines TRBV9 with TRBJ1-5; TRBD1 aligns across 8 bases. CDR3 length: 19 amino acids. V was clipped by 6 bases and J by 2 bases; unmatched bases: 19. CDR1 SGDLS and CDR2 YYNGEE come from the germline V gene.

The CDR3 region has the DNA TGTGCCAGCAGTTACGCCCTACAGACCGGGGAGCTGTTTTTT. It encodes CASSYALQTGELFF. The V and J genes are TRBV6-5 and TRBJ2-2; D is ambiguous. V gave up 2 bases and J gave up 5 bases, with 9 bases separating them. CDR1 is MNHEY and CDR2 is SVGAGI in the germline V gene. The CDR3 contains 14 residues.

This clone is a singleton in its sample. The chain joins TRBV20-1 to TRBJ1-1, with D maybe TRBD1 (5 bases). CDR3 length equals 10 residues. Germline V lookup: CDR1 DFQATT, CDR2 SNEGSKA (reference sequence). Trimming took off 5 bases at V and 11 bases at J, with 12 bases between the two ends. CDR3 sequence (DNA): TGCAGTGCTGCCGGGACTGGGGCTTTCTTT. Translating it yields CSAAGTGAFF.

V usage is TRBV19 and J usage is TRBJ1-4; 10 nucleotides align to TRBD1. This CDR3 spans 13 amino acids. CDR1 and CDR2 (germline): LNHDA, SQIVND (reference sequence). Germline trimming cut 6 bases from V and 8 bases from J; bases unmatched to any gene: 3. The CDR3 nucleotides read TGTGCCAGTAGCCCGGGACAGGGGGAAAAACTGTTTTTT. This gives the protein CASSPGQGEKLFF.

V gene TRBV18 combines with J gene TRBJ1-1; tentatively, D is TRBD1 (5 bases). The CDR3 totals 16 residues. Germline lookup yields CDR1 KGHSH and CDR2 LQKENI. V was shortened by 1 base and J by 4 bases, with 16 bases between the two germline ends. The CDR3 spells CASSPLPRGASTEAFF. The CDR3 DNA follows: TGTGCCAGCTCACCACTTCCAAGGGGCGCAAGCACTGAAGCTTTCTTT.

This clone showed up just once. The chain joins TRBV28 to TRBJ2-7; 7 bases align to TRBD1. CDR1 MDHEN and CDR2 SYDVKM come from the germline V gene. CDR3 size: 16 residues. The ends lost 4 bases at V and 0 bases at J; junction bases unmatched: 9. For the CDR3, the DNA is TGTGCCAGCAGTTCTCCGACGACAGGGAGCTCCTACGAGCAGTACTTC. As protein: CASSSPTTGSSYEQYF.